Listed below are T cell receptor beta chains from one sample, sequenced in a study of cytomegalovirus exposure and HLA in healthy donors. Only in-frame clones appear in the TCRdb table, and some are missing; sequencing was by immunoSEQ multiplex PCR. The sample records approximately 200,000 clones, 65% to 80% being singletons. The sequencing sample was made of PBMCs. The receptor source for this set is a girl aged 2 to 10 in good health and CMV-seronegative. Each CDR3 is given with its conserved first and last residue. D genes are given only for firm matches.

J gene | V gene | D gene | CDR3 protein
TRBJ1-2 | TRBV6-6 | TRBD1 | CASSYGDREVYGYTF
TRBJ1-3 | TRBV6-5 | . | CASSSTSSGNTIYF
TRBJ1-2 | TRBV6-4 | TRBD1 | CASSEGTGGYGYTF
TRBJ2-7 | TRBV6-1 | TRBD2 | CASSEALAGAYEQYF
TRBJ2-7 | TRBV27 | . | CASRMAGNSYEQYF
TRBJ2-1 | TRBV11-2 | TRBD2 | CASSPSGGSFEQFF
TRBJ1-2 | TRBV29-1 | . | CSVPPGRSF
TRBJ1-1 | TRBV9 | . | CASRESADTEAFF
TRBJ2-1 | TRBV7-9 | . | CASTPGSGNEQFF
TRBJ2-1 | TRBV5-1 | . | CASSFSAHNRGNEQFF
TRBJ2-5 | TRBV2 | TRBD1 | CASTGQGARQETQYF
TRBJ2-5 | TRBV5-5 | TRBD1 | CASDPLGGRRQETQYF
TRBJ2-1 | TRBV7-2 | TRBD2 | CASSLIGGSAYNEQFF
TRBJ1-4 | TRBV27 | . | CASSLGPEANEKLFF
TRBJ1-1 | TRBV10-3 | TRBD1 | CAISQDRAAEAFF
TRBJ1-2 | TRBV19 | TRBD1 | CASSIQGDSYGYTF
TRBJ1-1 | TRBV18 | . | CASSPGAGEAFF
TRBJ2-7 | TRBV6-5 | . | CASRPIIGGEQYF
TRBJ1-1 | TRBV19 | . | CASSIIDSGWTEAFF
TRBJ1-5 | TRBV10-3 | TRBD1 | CAISESGQGDQPQHF
TRBJ2-5 | TRBV27 | TRBD1 | CASSSTGAAGETQYF
TRBJ2-7 | TRBV2 | TRBD2 | CASRPRTRPYEQYF
TRBJ1-2 | TRBV7-9 | . | CASSLGGYGYTF
TRBJ2-7 | TRBV7-3 | TRBD2 | CASSPGLAGYYEQYF
TRBJ2-3 | TRBV6-6 | . | CASSFLGTDTQYF
TRBJ2-2 | TRBV4-1 | TRBD2 | CASSHLGGLAGVLSTGELFF
TRBJ2-7 | TRBV10-2 | TRBD2 | CASSTSGGETGEQYF
TRBJ1-1 | TRBV4-2 | TRBD1 | CASSQEQGGISMNTEAFF
TRBJ1-1 | TRBV5-4 | . | CASSLALAGGTEAFF
TRBJ2-7 | TRBV5-4 | . | CASSLATVSEQYF
TRBJ2-2 | TRBV14 | . | CASSQDWGAGELFF
TRBJ1-3 | TRBV6-5 | . | CASKGGANTIYF
TRBJ2-3 | TRBV2 | TRBD1 | CASRGTGDTQYF
TRBJ2-2 | TRBV6-5 | . | CASSESLTGELFF
TRBJ1-1 | TRBV7-9 | . | CASSLASTGTAFF
TRBJ2-5 | TRBV7-3 | . | CASSPGLRETQYF
. | TRBV11-1 | . | CASSGQDTDSSYEQYF
TRBJ1-1 | TRBV18 | . | CASSPREDMNTEAFF
TRBJ2-7 | TRBV30 | . | CAWSAGDSYEQYF
TRBJ1-2 | TRBV25-1 | TRBD1 | CASSEAGTEPIYGYTF
TRBJ2-2 | TRBV19 | TRBD1 | CASSTPGTGAGELFF
TRBJ2-7 | TRBV6-5 | . | CAMNGVSHEQYF
TRBJ2-5 | TRBV6-1 | TRBD2 | CASSEALAGVETQYF